This passage covers 30 T cell receptor beta chains from one sample sequenced in a study of tumor-infiltrating lymphocytes in primary liver carcinoma (TCRdb year 2017). Without any cell sorting, total RNA and DNA were extracted together from roughly 20-30 mg of bulk tissue using the AllPrep DNA/RNA mini kit. This sample was sequenced with an Illumina HiSeq 2500. Using a constant-region primer and ProtoScript II reverse transcriptase, TCRbeta-specific cDNA was reverse-transcribed from 450 to 650 ng total RNA. Three nested multiplex PCR rounds, following a slightly modified ARM-PCR procedure, were used to build the TCRbeta libraries. Multiplex TRBV1-TRBV30 forward primers and a Cbeta reverse primer were used in the first two PCR rounds, each of which was run for 10 to 11 cycles. Through fastp at Q25 and MiXCR, TCRdb rebuilt clones from the public reads, retaining in-frame beta chains. Every CDR3 protein is listed once, alongside the most common genes and DNA of its rows. The sample table holds 70,000 to 95,000 distinct CDR3 sequences, of which 60% to 75% were seen once. 25% to 30% of the sample belongs to the ten largest clones.

The sample consisted of liver tumor tissue from sampling region 4. Reading the label with the study, this specimen's cell subset or site is: tumor region T4, right-lateral pole. The receptors here all came from a man in his forties with primary liver carcinoma and hepatitis B virus infection.

About this clonotype itself: This is likely a read error, given that the CDR3 carries no conserved phenylalanine or tryptophan at its end. The chain recombines TRBV29-1 with TRBJ1-1; tentatively, D is TRBD1 (6 bases). The CDR3 runs 13 residues. Germline V gene data show CDR1 as SQVTM and CDR2 as ANQGSEA. The CDR3 here is CRATRGTNTEAFY. The DNA for the CDR3 is TGCAGAGCAACGAGGGGGACTAACACTGAAGCTTTCTAT.

A few counts support this clonotype. The chain carries TRBV19 and TRBJ2-7; 8 bases align to TRBD1. Germline assignment: CDR1 LNHDA and CDR2 SQIVND (reference sequence). V was clipped by 5 bases and J by 5 bases; unmatched bases: 11. The CDR3 contains 15 residues. The CDR3 bases are TGTGCCAGTAGTCCCCGGACAGGGAGTTACGACGAGCAGTACTTC. This codes for CASSPRTGSYDEQYF. Combining the CDR3 with reference TRBV19 and TRBJ2-7 gives the whole variable domain DGGITQSPKYLFRKEGQNVTLSCEQNLNHDAMYWYRQDPGQGLRLIYYSQIVNDFQKGDIAEGYSVSREKKESFPLTVTSAQKNPTAFYLCASSPRTGSYDEQYFGPGTRLTVT.

The chain is built from TRBV6-2 or TRBV6-3 and TRBJ2-7; no firm D call. V shed 8 bases and J shed 3 bases, with 20 bases lying between them. Germline assignment: CDR1 MNHEY and CDR2 SVGEGT. The CDR3 covers 15 residues. CDR3 in amino acids: CASFTPVLHFYEQYF. DNA for the CDR3: TGTGCCAGCTTCACACCGGTCCTCCACTTCTACGAGCAGTACTTC.

In regard to this clonotype: A read error may account for a junction end that differs from germline. This chain connects TRBV11-2 to TRBJ2-3; 8 nucleotides line up with TRBD2. The CDR3 covers 18 residues. Germline CDR1 reads SGHAT; CDR2 reads FQNNGV. The CDR3: CAGSLTTNGRAGRDAQYF. CDR3 DNA: TGTGCCGGCAGCTTAACTACTAACGGGAGGGCGGGGCGAGATGCGCAGTATTTT.

As regards this clonotype: This may stem from a read error, because a much larger clone lies one nucleotide away. The chain joins TRBV28 to TRBJ2-5; 11 bases are shared with TRBD2. V shed 6 bases, J shed 4 bases, and the junction held 10 bases outside the gene matches. Germline V CDR1 and CDR2: MDHEN, SYDVKM. The CDR3 has 16 residues. CDR3 sequence (DNA): TGTGCCAGCAGCTTGGGACTAGCGGAGGGACTAGAGACCCAGTACTTC. This encodes CASSLGLAEGLETQYF.

As regards this clonotype: Sequence at one end of the junction differs from germline and may be a read error. The V gene is TRBV11-3, the J gene TRBJ1-1; D is unclear. Per germline, CDR1 SGHNT and CDR2 YENEEA. The CDR3 covers 14 residues. This CDR3 is CASCSTPMNTEAFF. The CDR3 DNA sequence: TGTGCCAGCTGTTCCACACCCATGAACACTGAAGCCTTCTTT. The full variable domain, its missing parts supplied by reference TRBV11-3 and TRBJ1-1, is EAGVVQSPRYKIIEKKQPVAFWCNPISGHNTLYWYLQNLGQGPELLIRYENEEAVDDSQLPKDRFSAERLKGVDSTLKIQPAELGDSAVYLCASCSTPMNTEAFFGQGTRLTVV.

This clonotype was detected a few times. V and J are TRBV11-2 and TRBJ2-7; the match to TRBD1 covers 7 bases. J gave up 3 bases and V 5 bases, and 13 bases lay outside the gene matches. CDR1 is SGHAT and CDR2 is FQNNGV in the germline V gene. The CDR3 spans 16 residues. The CDR3 region has the DNA TGTGCCAGCAGCATTCAAGGGGGCGGCGAGTTCTACGAGCAGTACTTC. Translated: CASSIQGGGEFYEQYF. The full variable domain, rest sourced from reference TRBV11-2 and TRBJ2-7, is EAGVAQSPRYKIIEKRQSVAFWCNPISGHATLYWYQQILGQGPKLLIQFQNNGVVDDSQLPKDRFSAERLKGVDSTLKIQPAKLEDSAVYLCASSIQGGGEFYEQYFGPGTRLTVT.

The J gene is TRBJ2-7, the V gene TRBV6-6, with no clear D. Germline CDR1 MNHNY, CDR2 SVGAGI (reference sequence). The CDR3 sequence is 15 residues long. V gave up 8 bases and J gave up 2 bases, with 19 bases separating them. The CDR3 nucleotides are TGTGCCAGCGCCCAAATGGGGTTATCTCCCTACGAGCAGTACTTC. Protein sequence: CASAQMGLSPYEQYF.

This chain joins TRBV4-2 and TRBJ2-3; no reliable D call. Germline CDR1 is LGHNA and CDR2 is YNFKEQ. This CDR3 has 13 amino acids. V was trimmed by 3 bases and J by 7 bases, leaving 11 bases between them. The DNA of the CDR3 is TGTGCCAGCAGCCATGGGGAAGCTTATACGCAGTATTTT. This gives the protein CASSHGEAYTQYF.

Concerning this clonotype itself: At one of its ends the junction is not consistent with the germline gene, which may arise from a read error. The chain uses TRBV11-2 and TRBJ1-1; weak D call: TRBD1 (5 bases). Per the germline V gene, CDR1 is SGHAT and CDR2 is FQNNGV. This CDR3 is built from 13 residues. In DNA, the CDR3 is TGTGCCAGCAGCCCAAGGGGCATCACTGGAGCTTTCTTT. This codes for CASSPRGITGAFF.

This clonotype was observed a single time. At one of its ends the junction is not consistent with the germline gene, which may arise from a read error. J is TRBJ2-5 and V is TRBV11-1; D might be TRBD1 or TRBD2, each matching 5 bases. The V gene's germline CDR1 is SGHAT and CDR2 FQDESV (reference sequence). This CDR3 comprises 15 residues. CDR3 bases: TGTGCCAGCAGCTTGAGCGGCGTGACACGAGGGACCCGGTACTTC. It is translated as CASSLSGVTRGTRYF. Combining the CDR3 with reference TRBV11-1 and TRBJ2-5 gives the whole variable domain EAEVAQSPRYKITEKSQAVAFWCDPISGHATLYWYRQILGQGPELLVQFQDESVVDDSQLPKDRFSAERLKGVDSTLKIQPAELGDSAMYLCASSLSGVTRGTRYFGPGTRLLVL.

Note on this clonotype: One end of the junction fails to match germline, which may point to a read error. V and J are TRBV4-2 and TRBJ1-1; TRBD1 might be the D (6 bases). Germline CDR1 LGHNA, CDR2 YNFKEQ. This CDR3 spans 14 amino acids. The CDR3: CASSQDRTVSEALF. CDR3 nucleotides: TGTGCCAGCAGCCAAGATCGGACAGTGTCTGAAGCTCTCTTT.

A note on this clonotype: The CDR3 does not close with the conserved phenylalanine or tryptophan, likely indicating a read error. The chain joins TRBV29-1 to TRBJ2-7, with TRBD2 identical over 7 bases. With 5 bases clipped from V and 10 bases from J, the junction kept 17 bases outside the gene matches. From germline, CDR1 is SQVTM and CDR2 ANQGSEA. CDR3 size: 14 residues. CDR3 protein: CSVYWETSSYDQYI. The CDR3 nucleotides read TGCAGCGTTTATTGGGAGACTAGCTCCTATGACCAGTACATC.

Worth noting for this clonotype: A single base separates this from a much larger clone, so it may be a read error. The chain recombines TRBV10-3 with TRBJ2-2; 7 nucleotides match TRBD1. The V gene's germline CDR1 is ENHRY and CDR2 SYGVKD. The CDR3 is 14 residues long. V lost 7 bases to trimming and J lost 4 bases; unmatched junction nucleotides: 6. CDR3 in amino acids: CAIIGDRLTGELFF. In DNA form, the CDR3 reads TGTGCCATCATCGGGGACAGACTCACCGGGGAGCTGTTTTTT.

This clonotype was seen more than once but under ten times. The chain recombines TRBV18 with TRBJ1-1; D unclear. CDR3 length: 14 amino acids. Per germline, CDR1 KGHSH and CDR2 LQKENI. V was pared by 3 bases and J by 6 bases, with 14 bases between. CDR3 region: CASSPGAHSAEAFF. For the CDR3, the DNA is TGTGCCAGCTCACCCGGAGCTCACTCAGCTGAAGCTTTCTTT. Supplemented by reference TRBV18 and TRBJ1-1, the full variable domain reads NAGVMQNPRHLVRRRGQEARLRCSPMKGHSHVYWYRQLPEEGLKFMVYLQKENIIDESGMPKERFSAEFPKEGPSILRIQQVVRGDSAAYFCASSPGAHSAEAFFGQGTRLTVV.

This clonotype was seen at least ten times. Given the absence of the conserved phenylalanine or tryptophan at the CDR3 end, a read error is likely. The chain is built from TRBV11-2 and TRBJ2-7; possibly TRBD1 or TRBD2 for D (5 bases each). Germline loops: CDR1 SGHAT, CDR2 FQNNGV. This CDR3 is 16 amino acids long. With 1 base removed from V and 0 bases from J, the gap between germline ends came to 13 bases. CDR3 region: CASSLGGTGTSYEQYS. As DNA, the CDR3 is TGTGCCAGCAGCTTAGGTGGGACGGGAACCTCCTACGAGCAGTACTCC.

Turning to this clonotype: A read error may account for a junction end that differs from germline. The V and J genes are TRBV6-2 or TRBV6-3 and TRBJ2-7; possibly TRBD2 for D (6 bases). Looked up from germline, CDR1 is MNHEY and CDR2 is SVGEGT. The CDR3 consists of 17 residues. CDR3 in DNA: TGTGCGAGCAGCCCCGCTTCCGGGCTCGGGAGATTCTACAAGCAGTACTTC. This codes for CASSPASGLGRFYKQYF.

Comments on this clonotype: Its ends do not fully match the called genes, so a read error is possible. This rearrangement joins TRBV29-1 to TRBJ2-1; D is undetermined. Germline values: CDR1 SQVTM, CDR2 ANQGSEA. This CDR3 has 11 residues. The DNA of the CDR3 is TGCAGCCCCCGGCTAGGCAATGAGCAGATCTTC. Its protein product is CSPRLGNEQIF.

With regard to this clonotype: Without the conserved terminal phenylalanine or tryptophan, this CDR3 likely stems from a read error. The chain's CDR3 is CASILNRGDIQYL. DNA of the CDR3: TGTGCCAGCATCTTGAATCGGGGGGACATTCAGTACCTC. The chain combines TRBV11-3 with TRBJ2-4; 7 bases map to TRBD2. CDR1 and CDR2 from the germline V gene are SGHNT and YENEEA. V gave up 7 bases and J gave up 8 bases; unmatched junction bases: 8. The CDR3 is 13 amino acids.

As for this clonotype: Compared with germline, one end of the junction differs, possibly owing to a read error. V gene TRBV6-5 combines with J gene TRBJ2-7; either TRBD1 or TRBD2 may fit D (5 bases each). The CDR3 totals 14 residues. CDR1 MNHEY and CDR2 SVGAGI come from the germline V gene. Here the CDR3 reads CTSMPNPLGTEQYF. CDR3 DNA sequence: TGTACCAGCATGCCCAACCCCCTGGGGACCGAGCAGTACTTC.

This clonotype was recorded once. Since a much larger clone is just one base distant, this may be a read error. Lacking the conserved final phenylalanine or tryptophan, this CDR3 likely reflects a read error. This sequence joins TRBV11-2 and TRBJ2-2, with D unclear. From germline, CDR1 is SGHAT and CDR2 FQNNGV. CDR3 length equals 12 residues. The V end lost 3 bases, the J end lost 7 bases, and 6 bases lay between the germline ends. CDR3 bases: TGTGCCAGCAGCTTCCTAGACGGGGAGCTGTTTTCT. This encodes CASSFLDGELFS.

Comment on this clonotype: The CDR3 carries no conserved terminal phenylalanine or tryptophan, so it likely arises from a read error. The chain has TRBV6-1 and TRBJ2-7; the D gene could be TRBD1 or TRBD2 (5 bases each). Per the germline V gene, CDR1 is MNHNS and CDR2 is SASEGT. The CDR3 spans 14 residues. CDR3 nucleotide sequence: TGTACCAGCTCGCAGGGACCCAGGTCCTACGAGCAGTACTAC. Amino acids: CTSSQGPRSYEQYY.

A remark on this clonotype: An end of the junction differs from the germline gene, which may be a read error. The genes are TRBV10-3 and TRBJ2-7; 8 nucleotides align to TRBD2. CDR3 length equals 14 residues. The germline V gene encodes CDR1 ENHRY and CDR2 SYGVKD. In nucleotides, the CDR3 is TGTGTCATCAGTGTTAGCGGGGCGTCCTACGAGCAGTACTTC. Amino acid sequence: CVISVSGASYEQYF.

About this clonotype: A read error may account for a junction end that differs from germline. The chain is built from TRBV5-4 and TRBJ2-7; D is unclear. The V gene's germline CDR1 is SGHNT and CDR2 YYREEE (reference sequence). CDR3 length equals 13 residues. CDR3 coding DNA: TGTGCCAGCAGGATGTACCGAGCCTACGATCAGTACTTC. This encodes CASRMYRAYDQYF.

This clonotype has ten or more counts. The genes are TRBV30 and TRBJ1-2, with 8 bases lining up with TRBD1. V lost 3 bases to trimming and J lost 4 bases; unmatched junction nucleotides: 10. Looked up from germline, CDR1 is GTSNPN and CDR2 is SVGIG (reference sequence). This CDR3 region has 15 residues. The CDR3 DNA reads as TGTGCCTGGAGACAAACAGGGGGGGGACTCTATGGCTACACCTTC. Protein: CAWRQTGGGLYGYTF.

Remarks on this clonotype: A read error may explain this, as a much larger clone is one base away. The chain carries TRBV21-1 and TRBJ2-7; the listed D gene, TRBD2, was not tested against the DNA. TRBV21-1 is a pseudogene locus. The CDR3 contains 16 residues. CDR3 sequence reads: CASSEGGREASYEQYF. DNA of the CDR3: TGTGCCAGCAGCGAAGGAGGGCGGGAGGCCTCCTACGAGCAGTACTTC.

The rearrangement uses TRBV29-1 and TRBJ2-1; TRBD2 matches 11 bases. This CDR3 spans 16 amino acids. Trimming cost V 1 base and J 9 bases; bases outside gene matches: 11. Germline V lookup: CDR1 SQVTM, CDR2 ANQGSEA. The CDR3 is CSVEGGASGRHSEQFF. CDR3 DNA sequence: TGCAGCGTTGAAGGGGGGGCTAGCGGGAGGCACAGTGAGCAGTTCTTC.

In regard to this clonotype: No conserved phenylalanine or tryptophan ends this CDR3, so it is likely a read error. The chain's CDR3 is CASSFDRNRVGTGELFS. CDR3 in DNA: TGTGCCAGCAGCTTTGATCGAAACAGGGTCGGCACCGGGGAGCTGTTTTCT. The chain uses TRBV11-2 and TRBJ2-2; a weak D match, TRBD1 (6 bases). CDR3 length equals 17 residues. CDR1 and CDR2 from the germline V gene are SGHAT and FQNNGV. V was clipped by 3 bases and J by 4 bases, with 18 bases between them.

To note about this clonotype: As the CDR3 is not closed by the conserved phenylalanine or tryptophan, this likely results from a read error. The chain is built from TRBV11-2 and TRBJ2-1; D perhaps matches TRBD2 (6 bases). Germline V gives CDR1 SGHAT, CDR2 FQNNGV. The V and J ends lost 5 bases and 0 bases respectively, with 32 bases between them. The CDR3 runs to 22 residues. Written as DNA, the CDR3 is TGTGCCAGCAGCCTCTCCTACGGGGGTCCCGTGAAACGGGTTCGCTCCTACAATGAGCAGTTCTAC. This sequence encodes CASSLSYGGPVKRVRSYNEQFY.

This clonotype was recorded at least ten times. The V and J genes are TRBV5-4 and TRBJ1-5, with TRBD1 matching 7 bases. CDR1 SGHNT and CDR2 YYREEE come from the germline V gene (reference sequence). This CDR3 is 12 amino acids long. The V gene end was trimmed by 5 bases and the J gene end by 9 bases; junction bases not matched to a gene: 5. The CDR3 reads CASSTPGGPQHF. CDR3 in DNA: TGTGCCAGCAGTACCCCAGGGGGGCCCCAGCATTTT.